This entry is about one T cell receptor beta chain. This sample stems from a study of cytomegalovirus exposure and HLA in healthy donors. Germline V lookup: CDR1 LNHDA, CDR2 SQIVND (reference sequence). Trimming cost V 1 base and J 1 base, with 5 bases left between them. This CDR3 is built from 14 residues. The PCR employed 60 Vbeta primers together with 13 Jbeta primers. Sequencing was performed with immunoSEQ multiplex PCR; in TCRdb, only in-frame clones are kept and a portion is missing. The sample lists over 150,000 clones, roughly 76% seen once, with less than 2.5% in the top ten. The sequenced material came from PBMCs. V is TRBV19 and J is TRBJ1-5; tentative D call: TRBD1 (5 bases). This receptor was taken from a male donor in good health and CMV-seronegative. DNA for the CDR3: TGTGCCAGTAGTATAGGGACAAGCAATCAGCCCCAGCATTTT. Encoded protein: CASSIGTSNQPQHF.